These 8 T cell receptor beta chains came from one sample sequenced in a study of control samples from healthy donors and cancer patients. Sequencing was performed with immunoSEQ multiplex PCR; in TCRdb, only in-frame clones are kept and a portion is missing. Among about 73,000 clones listed, roughly 87% were seen once. Input material: blood. These TCRs come from a woman aged 45-65 years in good health.

This clone occurred once. This chain joins TRBV4-1 and TRBJ1-4; 7 bases are a match to TRBD1. The germline V gene encodes CDR1 MGHRA and CDR2 YSYEKL. There are 14 residues in the CDR3. Germline trimming cut 6 bases from V and 7 bases from J; bases unmatched to any gene: 8. CDR3 sequence reads: CASRQIGTVEKLFF. DNA of the CDR3: TGCGCCAGCAGACAAATCGGGACAGTTGAAAAACTGTTTTTT.

CDR3 sequence (DNA): TGTGCCAGCAGTTTACCCCGACAGGGTAGGTACGAGCAGTACTTC. This codes for CASSLPRQGRYEQYF. The gene calls are TRBV28 and TRBJ2-7, with TRBD1 matching over 7 bases. This CDR3 is built from 15 residues. J was trimmed by 4 bases and V by 2 bases; bases with no gene match: 8. Germline CDR1 is MDHEN and CDR2 is SYDVKM.

This clone appeared once. The CDR3, as DNA: TGTGCCAGCAGCTTCCGGGACTATTCCGGGGAGCTGTTTTTT. As protein: CASSFRDYSGELFF. This sequence joins TRBV11-3 and TRBJ2-2; TRBD2 aligns across 7 bases. Per germline, CDR1 SGHNT and CDR2 YENEEA. V lost 3 bases, J lost 6 bases, and 4 bases stayed unmatched. This CDR3 region has 14 residues.

This chain connects TRBV28 to TRBJ2-7, with 9 bases matching TRBD1. The CDR3 length is 16 residues. Germline loops: CDR1 MDHEN, CDR2 SYDVKM. V was pared by 5 bases and J by 5 bases, with 13 bases of the junction left unmatched. In nucleotides, the CDR3 is TGTGCCAGCAGTCGAATGGGGGGGACAGGGAGGAACGAGCAGTACTTC. As protein: CASSRMGGTGRNEQYF.

The V and J genes are TRBV9 and TRBJ1-4; D remains unclear. Germline loops: CDR1 SGDLS, CDR2 YYNGEE. V was shortened by 1 base and J by 5 bases, with 21 bases between the two germline ends. The CDR3 is 18 amino acids. CDR3 protein: CASSVSDTTTILNEKLFF. In DNA form, the CDR3 reads TGTGCCAGCAGCGTATCAGACACCACGACCATCCTAAATGAAAAACTGTTTTTT.

This clone turned up a few times. This sequence joins TRBV9 and TRBJ1-2; 10 positions match TRBD1. Losses at the gene ends were 0 bases for V and 7 bases for J; bases not matched to a gene: 3. The CDR3 extends over 14 amino acids. CDR1 SGDLS and CDR2 YYNGEE come from the germline V gene. The DNA of the CDR3 is TGTGCCAGCAGCGTAGGACAGGGGGCGCGTGGCTACACCTTC. Amino acid sequence: CASSVGQGARGYTF.

V and J are TRBV5-6 and TRBJ1-2; no reliable D call. This CDR3 spans 12 amino acids. CDR1 and CDR2 (germline): SGHDT, YYEEEE. Trimming left V 4 bases short and J 4 bases short, with 8 bases between. CDR3 DNA sequence: TGTGCCAGCAGCACGACCACCTATGGCTACACCTTC. Its translation: CASSTTTYGYTF.

The chain employs TRBV28 and TRBJ2-5, with D unclear. Germline V gene lookup returns CDR1 MDHEN and CDR2 SYDVKM. The CDR3 length is 10 residues. V was trimmed by 8 bases and J by 5 bases, leaving 6 bases between them. CDR3 loop: CASEDETQYF. CDR3 sequence (DNA): TGTGCCAGCGAGGATGAGACCCAGTACTTC.